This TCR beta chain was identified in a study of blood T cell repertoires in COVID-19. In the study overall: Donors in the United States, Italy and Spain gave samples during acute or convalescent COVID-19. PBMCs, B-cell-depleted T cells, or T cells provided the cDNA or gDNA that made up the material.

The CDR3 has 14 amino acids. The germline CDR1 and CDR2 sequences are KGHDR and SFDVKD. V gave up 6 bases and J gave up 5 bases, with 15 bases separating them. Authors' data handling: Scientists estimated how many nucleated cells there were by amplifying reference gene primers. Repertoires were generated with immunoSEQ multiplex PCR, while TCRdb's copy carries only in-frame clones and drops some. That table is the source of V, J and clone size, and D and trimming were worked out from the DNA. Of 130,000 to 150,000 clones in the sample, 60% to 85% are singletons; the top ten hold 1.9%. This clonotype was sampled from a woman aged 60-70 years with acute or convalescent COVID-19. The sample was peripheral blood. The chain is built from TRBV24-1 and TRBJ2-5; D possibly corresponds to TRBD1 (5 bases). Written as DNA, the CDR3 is TGTGCCACCAGTCGAGAAGGGGCGGCGGAGACCCAGTACTTC. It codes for CATSREGAAETQYF.